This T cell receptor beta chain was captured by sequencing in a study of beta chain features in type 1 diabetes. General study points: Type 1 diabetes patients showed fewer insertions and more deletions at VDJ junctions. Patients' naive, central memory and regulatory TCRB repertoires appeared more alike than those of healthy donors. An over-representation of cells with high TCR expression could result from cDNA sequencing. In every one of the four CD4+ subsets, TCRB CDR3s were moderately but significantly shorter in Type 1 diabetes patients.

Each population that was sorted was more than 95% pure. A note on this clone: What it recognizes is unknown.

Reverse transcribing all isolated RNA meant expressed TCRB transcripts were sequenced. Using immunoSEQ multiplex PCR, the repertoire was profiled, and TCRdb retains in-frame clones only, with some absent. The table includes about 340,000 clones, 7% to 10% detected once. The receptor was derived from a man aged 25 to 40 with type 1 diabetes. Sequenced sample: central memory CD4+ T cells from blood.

CDR3 nucleotide sequence: TGTGCCAGCAGACCCACCACGTCAGGGTACGAGCAGTACTTC. Its protein product is CASRPTTSGYEQYF. The gene calls are TRBV27 and TRBJ2-7; the D gene is possibly TRBD1 (5 bases). V lost 6 bases, J lost 4 bases, and 16 bases lay in between. Looked up from germline, CDR1 is MNHEY and CDR2 is SMNVEV (reference sequence). This CDR3 comprises 14 residues.